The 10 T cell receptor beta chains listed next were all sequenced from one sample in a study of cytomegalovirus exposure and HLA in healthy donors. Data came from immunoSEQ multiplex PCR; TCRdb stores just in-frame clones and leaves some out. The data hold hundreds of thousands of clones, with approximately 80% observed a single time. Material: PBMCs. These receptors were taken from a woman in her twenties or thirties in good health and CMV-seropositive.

CDR3 DNA sequence: TGTGCCAGCAGTTCTCGGCCCGAAAACTATGGCTACACCTTC. This codes for CASSSRPENYGYTF. The rearrangement joins TRBV27 to TRBJ1-2, with D uncertain. The length of the CDR3 is 14 residues. Germline assignment: CDR1 MNHEY and CDR2 SMNVEV (reference sequence). The V end was cut by 4 bases, the J end by 2 bases, with 11 bases between.

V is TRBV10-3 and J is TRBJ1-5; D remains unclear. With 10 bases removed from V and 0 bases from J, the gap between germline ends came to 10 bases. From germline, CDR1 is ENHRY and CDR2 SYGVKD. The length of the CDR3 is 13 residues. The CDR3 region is CATTPTSNQPQHF. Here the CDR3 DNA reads TGTGCCACCACCCCTACTAGCAATCAGCCCCAGCATTTT.

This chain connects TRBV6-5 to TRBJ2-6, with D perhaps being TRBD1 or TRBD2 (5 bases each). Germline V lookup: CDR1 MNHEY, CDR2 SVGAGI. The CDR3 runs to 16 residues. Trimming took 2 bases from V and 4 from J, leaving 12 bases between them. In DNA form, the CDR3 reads TGTGCCAGCAGTTACGGTGCAGGGACCGGGGCCAACGTCCTGACTTTC. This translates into CASSYGAGTGANVLTF.

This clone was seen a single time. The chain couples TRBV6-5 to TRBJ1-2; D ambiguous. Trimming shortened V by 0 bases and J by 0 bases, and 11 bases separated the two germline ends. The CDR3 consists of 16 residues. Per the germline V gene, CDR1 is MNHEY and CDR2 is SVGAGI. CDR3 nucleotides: TGTGCCAGCAGTTACTCGCCCGGGCCCACTAACTATGGCTACACCTTC. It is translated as CASSYSPGPTNYGYTF.

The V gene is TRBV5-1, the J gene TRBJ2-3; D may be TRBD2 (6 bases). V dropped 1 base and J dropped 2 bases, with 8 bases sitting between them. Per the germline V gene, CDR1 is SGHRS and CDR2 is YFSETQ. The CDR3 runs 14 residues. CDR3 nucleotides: TGCGCCAGCAGCTTGACTAGCATCACAGATACGCAGTATTTT. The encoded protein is CASSLTSITDTQYF.

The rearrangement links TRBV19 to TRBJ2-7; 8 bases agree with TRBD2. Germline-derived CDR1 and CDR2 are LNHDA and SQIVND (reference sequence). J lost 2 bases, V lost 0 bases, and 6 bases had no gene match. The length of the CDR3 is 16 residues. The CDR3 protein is CASSIDLTGGPYEQYF. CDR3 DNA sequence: TGTGCCAGTAGTATAGATCTAACGGGAGGGCCCTACGAGCAGTACTTC. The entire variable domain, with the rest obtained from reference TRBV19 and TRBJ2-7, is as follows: DGGITQSPKYLFRKEGQNVTLSCEQNLNHDAMYWYRQDPGQGLRLIYYSQIVNDFQKGDIAEGYSVSREKKESFPLTVTSAQKNPTAFYLCASSIDLTGGPYEQYFGPGTRLTVT.

CDR3: CSALDVNEQFF. Written as DNA, the CDR3 is TGCAGTGCCCTGGACGTAAATGAGCAGTTCTTC. The genes are TRBV20-1 and TRBJ2-1; D remains unclear. The CDR3 sequence is 11 residues long. V gave up 6 bases and J gave up 7 bases, with 10 bases separating them. Germline loops: CDR1 DFQATT, CDR2 SNEGSKA (reference sequence).

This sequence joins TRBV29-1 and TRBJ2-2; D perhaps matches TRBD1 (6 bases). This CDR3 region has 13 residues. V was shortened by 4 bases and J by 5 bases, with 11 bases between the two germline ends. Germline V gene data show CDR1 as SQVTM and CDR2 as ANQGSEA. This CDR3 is CSVGGRGTGELFF. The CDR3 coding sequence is TGCAGCGTTGGGGGTAGGGGGACCGGGGAGCTGTTTTTT.

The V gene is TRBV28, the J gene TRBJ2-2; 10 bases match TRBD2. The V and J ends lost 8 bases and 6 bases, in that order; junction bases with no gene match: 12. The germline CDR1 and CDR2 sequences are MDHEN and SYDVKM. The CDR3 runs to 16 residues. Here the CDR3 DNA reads TGTGCCAGCCAAATAACTAGCGGGATGGGGGCCGGGGAGCTGTTTTTT. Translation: CASQITSGMGAGELFF.

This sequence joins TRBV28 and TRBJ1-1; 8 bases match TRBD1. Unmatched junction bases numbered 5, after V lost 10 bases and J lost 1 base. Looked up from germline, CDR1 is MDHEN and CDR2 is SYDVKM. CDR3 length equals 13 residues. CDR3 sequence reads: CATDRGANTEAFF. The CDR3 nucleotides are TGTGCCACAGACAGGGGAGCGAACACTGAAGCTTTCTTT.